This T cell receptor beta chain is drawn from a study of cytomegalovirus exposure and HLA in healthy donors. General study results and limits: A likely sequencing artifact accounted for one observed cluster of highly shared sequence variants. According to an earlier analysis, most TCR beta V segments yielded productive rearrangements about 87% or about 30% of the time.

Primers included in the PCR were 60 Vbeta and 13 Jbeta primers. In the original processing: Later, tens of millions of unique TCR beta chains were counted in an analysis, and some 10 million of them were shared. The data were produced by immunoSEQ multiplex PCR, yet TCRdb's version contains in-frame clones alone and is incomplete. The DNA was the basis for D and trimming; V, J and clone size are from that table. Here the sample table reports 140,000 to 150,000 clones. A remark on this clone: What it recognizes is unknown.

Sequenced: PBMCs. This clonotype was sampled from a male donor in good health and CMV-seronegative.

The CDR3 DNA follows: TGTGCCAGCAGCTTGGGGGCGCGGACTGAAGCTTTCTTT. Translating it yields CASSLGARTEAFF. The chain combines TRBV14 with TRBJ1-1; TRBD1 might be the D (6 bases). Looked up from germline, CDR1 is SGHDN and CDR2 is FVKESK. V lost 5 bases, J lost 5 bases, and 12 bases lay in between. The CDR3 has 13 amino acids.